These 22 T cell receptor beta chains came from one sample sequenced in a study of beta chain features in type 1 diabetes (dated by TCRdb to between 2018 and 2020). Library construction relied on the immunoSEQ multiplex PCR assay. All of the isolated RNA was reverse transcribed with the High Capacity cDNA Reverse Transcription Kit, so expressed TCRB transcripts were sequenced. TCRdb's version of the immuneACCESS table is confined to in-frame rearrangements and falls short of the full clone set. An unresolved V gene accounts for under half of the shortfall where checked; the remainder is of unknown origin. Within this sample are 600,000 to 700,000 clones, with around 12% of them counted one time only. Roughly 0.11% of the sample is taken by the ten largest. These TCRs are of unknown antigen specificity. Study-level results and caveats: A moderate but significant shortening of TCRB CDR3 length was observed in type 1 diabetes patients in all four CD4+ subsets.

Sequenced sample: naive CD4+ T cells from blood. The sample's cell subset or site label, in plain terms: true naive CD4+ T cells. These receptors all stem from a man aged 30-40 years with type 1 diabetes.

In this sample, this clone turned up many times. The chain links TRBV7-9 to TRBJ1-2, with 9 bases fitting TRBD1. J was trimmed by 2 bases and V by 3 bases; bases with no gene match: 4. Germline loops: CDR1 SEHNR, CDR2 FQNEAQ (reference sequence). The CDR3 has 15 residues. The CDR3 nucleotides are TGTGCCAGCAGCTTCGAAGGACAGGGGAACTATGGCTACACCTTC. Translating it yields CASSFEGQGNYGYTF.

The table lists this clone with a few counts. CDR3 in amino acids: CASSPISNYLADTQYF. CDR3 coding DNA: TGTGCCAGCAGTCCAATATCCAATTATTTGGCAGATACGCAGTATTTT. This chain links TRBV28 with TRBJ2-3; no clear D gene. In germline, CDR1 is MDHEN, CDR2 SYDVKM. The ends were cut back, 5 bases at V and 4 bases at J, with 19 bases in the middle. The CDR3 totals 16 residues.

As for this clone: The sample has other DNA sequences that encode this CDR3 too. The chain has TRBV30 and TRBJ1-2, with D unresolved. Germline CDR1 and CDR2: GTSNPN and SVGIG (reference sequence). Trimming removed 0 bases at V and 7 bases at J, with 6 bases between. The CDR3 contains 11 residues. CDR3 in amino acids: CAWSVLSGYTF. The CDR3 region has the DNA TGTGCCTGGAGTGTACTTAGTGGCTACACCTTC.

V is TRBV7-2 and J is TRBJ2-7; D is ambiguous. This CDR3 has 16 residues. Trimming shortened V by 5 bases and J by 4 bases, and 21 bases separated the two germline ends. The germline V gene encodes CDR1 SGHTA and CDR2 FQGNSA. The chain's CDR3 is CASSLRIGSLLYEQYF. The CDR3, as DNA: TGTGCCAGCAGCCTTAGGATCGGATCCCTCCTTTACGAGCAGTACTTC.

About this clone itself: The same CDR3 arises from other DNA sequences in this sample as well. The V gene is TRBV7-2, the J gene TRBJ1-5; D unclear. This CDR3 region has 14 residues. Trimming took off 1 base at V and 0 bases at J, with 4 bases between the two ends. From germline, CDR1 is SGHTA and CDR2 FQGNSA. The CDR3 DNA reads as TGTGCCAGCAGCTTAGGGCTTAGCAATCAGCCCCAGCATTTT. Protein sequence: CASSLGLSNQPQHF. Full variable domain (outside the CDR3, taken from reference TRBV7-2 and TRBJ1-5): GAGVSQSPSNKVTEKGKDVELRCDPISGHTALYWYRQSLGQGLEFLIYFQGNSAPDKSGLPSDRFSAERTGGSVSTLTIQRTQQEDSAVYLCASSLGLSNQPQHFGDGTRLSIL.

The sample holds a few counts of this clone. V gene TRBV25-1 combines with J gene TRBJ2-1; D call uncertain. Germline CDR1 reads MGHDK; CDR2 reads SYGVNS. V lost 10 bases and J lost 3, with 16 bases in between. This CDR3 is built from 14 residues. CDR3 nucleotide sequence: TGTGCCATCGGAAATACGGTGAGCTACAATGAGCAGTTCTTC. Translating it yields CAIGNTVSYNEQFF.

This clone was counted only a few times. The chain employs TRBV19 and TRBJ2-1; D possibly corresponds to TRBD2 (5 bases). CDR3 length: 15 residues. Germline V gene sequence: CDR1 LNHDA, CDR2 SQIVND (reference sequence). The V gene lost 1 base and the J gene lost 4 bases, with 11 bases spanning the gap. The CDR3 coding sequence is TGTGCCAGTAGTATAGGGACTTCAATGTACAATGAGCAGTTCTTC. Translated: CASSIGTSMYNEQFF.

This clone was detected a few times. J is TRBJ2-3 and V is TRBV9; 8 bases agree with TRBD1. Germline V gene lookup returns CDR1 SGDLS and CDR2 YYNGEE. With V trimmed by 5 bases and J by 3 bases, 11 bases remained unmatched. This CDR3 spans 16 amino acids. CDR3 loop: CASSHGQGHYTDTQYF. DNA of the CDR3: TGTGCCAGCAGTCATGGACAGGGTCATTATACAGATACGCAGTATTTT.

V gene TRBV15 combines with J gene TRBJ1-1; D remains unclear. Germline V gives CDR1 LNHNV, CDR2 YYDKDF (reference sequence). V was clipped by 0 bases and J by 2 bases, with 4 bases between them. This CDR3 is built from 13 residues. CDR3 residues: CATSREENTEAFF. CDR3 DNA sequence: TGTGCCACCAGCAGAGAGGAAAACACTGAAGCTTTCTTT.

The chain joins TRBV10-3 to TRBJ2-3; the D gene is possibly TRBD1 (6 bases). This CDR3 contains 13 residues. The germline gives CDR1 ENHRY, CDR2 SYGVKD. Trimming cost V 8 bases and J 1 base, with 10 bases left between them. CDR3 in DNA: TGTGCCATCTCAGGGGTCGGCACAGATACGCAGTATTTT. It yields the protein CAISGVGTDTQYF.

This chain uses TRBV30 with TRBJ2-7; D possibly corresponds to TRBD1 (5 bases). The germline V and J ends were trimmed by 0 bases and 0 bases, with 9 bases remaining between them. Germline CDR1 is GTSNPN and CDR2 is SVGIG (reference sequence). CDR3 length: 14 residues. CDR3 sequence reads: CAWSVRGSSYEQYF. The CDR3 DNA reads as TGTGCCTGGAGTGTTAGGGGTTCCTCCTACGAGCAGTACTTC.

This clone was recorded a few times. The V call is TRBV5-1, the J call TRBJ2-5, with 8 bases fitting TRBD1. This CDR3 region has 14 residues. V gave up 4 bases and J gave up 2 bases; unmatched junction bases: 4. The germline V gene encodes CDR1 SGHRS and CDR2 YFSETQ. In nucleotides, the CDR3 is TGCGCCAGCAGCCGGACAGGGATTCAAGAGACCCAGTACTTC. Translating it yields CASSRTGIQETQYF.

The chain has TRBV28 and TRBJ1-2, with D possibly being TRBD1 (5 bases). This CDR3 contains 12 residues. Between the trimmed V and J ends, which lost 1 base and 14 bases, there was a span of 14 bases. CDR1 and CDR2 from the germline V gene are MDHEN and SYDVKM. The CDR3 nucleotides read TGTGCCAGCAGTTTATCAGGGACGAGTAAGACCTTC. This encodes CASSLSGTSKTF.

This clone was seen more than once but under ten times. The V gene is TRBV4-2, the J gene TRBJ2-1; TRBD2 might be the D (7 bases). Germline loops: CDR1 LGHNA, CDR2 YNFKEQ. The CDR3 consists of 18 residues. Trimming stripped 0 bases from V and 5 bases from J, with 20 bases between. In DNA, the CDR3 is TGTGCCAGCAGCCAAGAAGGAAAGGGGGGGACAAGAAACAATGAGCAGTTCTTC. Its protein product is CASSQEGKGGTRNNEQFF.

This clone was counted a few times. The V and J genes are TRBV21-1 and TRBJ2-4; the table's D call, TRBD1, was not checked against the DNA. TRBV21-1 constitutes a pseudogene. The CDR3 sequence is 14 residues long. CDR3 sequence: CASSKDRAKNIQYF. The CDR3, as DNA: TGTGCCAGCAGCAAAGACAGAGCCAAAAACATTCAGTACTTC.

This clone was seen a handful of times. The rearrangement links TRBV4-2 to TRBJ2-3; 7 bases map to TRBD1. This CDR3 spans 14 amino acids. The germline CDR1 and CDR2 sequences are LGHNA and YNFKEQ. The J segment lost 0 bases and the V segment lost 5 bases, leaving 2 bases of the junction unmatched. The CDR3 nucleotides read TGTGCCAGCAGCAACAGGGGTAGCACAGATACGCAGTATTTT. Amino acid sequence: CASSNRGSTDTQYF.

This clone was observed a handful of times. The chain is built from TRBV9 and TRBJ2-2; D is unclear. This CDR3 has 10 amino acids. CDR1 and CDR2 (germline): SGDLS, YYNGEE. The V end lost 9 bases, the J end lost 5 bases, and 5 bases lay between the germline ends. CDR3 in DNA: TGTGCCACCTCGACCGGGGAGCTGTTTTTT. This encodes CATSTGELFF.

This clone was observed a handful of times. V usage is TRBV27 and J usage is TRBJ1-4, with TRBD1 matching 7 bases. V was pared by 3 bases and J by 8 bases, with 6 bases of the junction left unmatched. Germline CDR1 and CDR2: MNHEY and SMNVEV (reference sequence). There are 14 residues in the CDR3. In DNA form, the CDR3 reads TGTGCCAGCAGTTTCCAGGGGGTAAACGAAAAACTGTTTTTT. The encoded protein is CASSFQGVNEKLFF.

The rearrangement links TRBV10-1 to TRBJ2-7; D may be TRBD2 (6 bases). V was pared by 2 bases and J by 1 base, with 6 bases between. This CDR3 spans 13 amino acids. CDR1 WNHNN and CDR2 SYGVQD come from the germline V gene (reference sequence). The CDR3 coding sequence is TGCGCCAGCAGTGAGGGGGGGTCCTACGAGCAGTACTTC. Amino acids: CASSEGGSYEQYF.

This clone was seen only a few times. This chain's CDR3 is CASSVIGTSSSPLHF. In DNA form, the CDR3 reads TGTGCCAGCAGCGTTATCGGGACATCGTCCTCACCCCTCCACTTT. This chain joins TRBV9 and TRBJ1-6, with D possibly matching TRBD1 (6 bases). This CDR3 has 15 residues. Deletions cut 2 bases from V and 10 bases from J, with 16 bases between. From germline, CDR1 is SGDLS and CDR2 YYNGEE. Filled out from reference TRBV9 and TRBJ1-6, the complete variable domain reads DSGVTQTPKHLITATGQRVTLRCSPRSGDLSVYWYQQSLDQGLQFLIQYYNGEERAKGNILERFSAQQFPDLHSELNLSSLELGDSALYFCASSVIGTSSSPLHFGNGTRLTVT.

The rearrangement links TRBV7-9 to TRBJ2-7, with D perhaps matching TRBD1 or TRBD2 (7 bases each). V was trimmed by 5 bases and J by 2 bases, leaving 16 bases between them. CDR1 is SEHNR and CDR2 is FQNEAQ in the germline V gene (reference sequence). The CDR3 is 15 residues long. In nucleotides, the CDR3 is TGTGCCAGCAGCGAGGGGGGGACAGAACCCTACGAGCAGTACTTC. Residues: CASSEGGTEPYEQYF.

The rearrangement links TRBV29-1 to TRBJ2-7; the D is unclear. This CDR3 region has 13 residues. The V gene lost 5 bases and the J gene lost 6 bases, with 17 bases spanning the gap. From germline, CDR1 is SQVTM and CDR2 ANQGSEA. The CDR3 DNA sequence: TGCAGCGTTTCCCTGACCGGTCCGGGCGAGCAGTACTTC. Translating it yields CSVSLTGPGEQYF.